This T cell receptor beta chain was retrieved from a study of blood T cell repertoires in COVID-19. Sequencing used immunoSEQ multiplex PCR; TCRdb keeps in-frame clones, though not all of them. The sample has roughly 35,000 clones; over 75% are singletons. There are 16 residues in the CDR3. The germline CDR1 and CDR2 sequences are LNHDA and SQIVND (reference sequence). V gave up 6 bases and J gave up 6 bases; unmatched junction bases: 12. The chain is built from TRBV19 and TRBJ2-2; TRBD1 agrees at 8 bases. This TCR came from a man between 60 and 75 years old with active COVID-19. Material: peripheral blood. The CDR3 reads CASRERQGIVAGELFF. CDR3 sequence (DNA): TGTGCCAGTAGAGAAAGACAGGGGATAGTGGCCGGGGAGCTGTTTTTT.